Shown below are 25 T cell receptor beta chains from a single sample sequenced in a study of T cell responses to AZD1222 COVID-19 vaccine. Data came from immunoSEQ multiplex PCR; TCRdb stores just in-frame clones and leaves some out. The sample has tens of thousands of clones, more than 85% seen once. This specimen consisted of peripheral blood, obtained 28 days after the second AZD1222 dose. The source of these receptors is an adult who received the AZD1222 COVID-19 vaccine.

The chain recombines TRBV29-1 with TRBJ1-5; D is unresolved. Germline CDR1 SQVTM, CDR2 ANQGSEA. Trimming removed 7 bases at V and 4 bases at J, with 8 bases between. The CDR3 loop spans 11 amino acids. CDR3 sequence: CSATDNQPQHF. The DNA of the CDR3 is TGCAGCGCCACAGATAATCAGCCCCAGCATTTT.

The rearrangement joins TRBV29-1 to TRBJ1-2; D possibly corresponds to TRBD1 (5 bases). Germline values: CDR1 SQVTM, CDR2 ANQGSEA. The CDR3 loop spans 13 amino acids. The ends were cut back, 6 bases at V and 6 bases at J, with 17 bases in the middle. The CDR3 region is CSVTQGSFDGYTF. Here the CDR3 DNA reads TGCAGCGTGACCCAGGGTTCCTTCGATGGCTACACCTTC.

The chain has TRBV7-2 and TRBJ1-3; D is undetermined. Deletions cut 4 bases from V and 4 bases from J, with 11 bases between. This CDR3 has 14 amino acids. The V gene's germline CDR1 is SGHTA and CDR2 FQGNSA. The CDR3 DNA is TGTGCCAGCAGCTCCCCGTCTTCGGGAAACACCATATATTTT. This gives the protein CASSSPSSGNTIYF.

J is TRBJ1-2 and V is TRBV28, with a tentative D call TRBD1 (6 bases). Germline CDR1 MDHEN, CDR2 SYDVKM. The CDR3 has 13 amino acids. The V gene lost 6 bases and the J gene lost 3 bases, with 11 bases spanning the gap. In DNA form, the CDR3 reads TGTGCCAGCAGCAAAGGGGGAGACTATGGCTACACCTTC. As protein: CASSKGGDYGYTF.

This chain uses TRBV19 with TRBJ1-4; 11 nucleotides match TRBD1. In germline, CDR1 is LNHDA, CDR2 SQIVND (reference sequence). The length of the CDR3 is 16 residues. With V trimmed by 3 bases and J by 11 bases, 11 bases remained unmatched. CDR3 protein: CASSIAALDRGRKLFF. The CDR3 DNA reads TGTGCCAGTAGTATTGCCGCCCTGGACAGGGGGCGGAAACTGTTTTTT.

The J gene is TRBJ2-5, the V gene TRBV7-2; the match to TRBD2 covers 9 bases. The germline V gene has CDR1 SGHTA and CDR2 FQGNSA. The trim removed 0 bases at V and 5 bases at J, leaving 4 bases unmatched. CDR3 length: 15 amino acids. CDR3 DNA sequence: TGTGCCAGCAGCTTAGCGCTAGCGGGGCGCGAGACCCAGTACTTC. Translation gives CASSLALAGRETQYF.

This chain joins TRBV5-4 and TRBJ1-2, with D tentatively TRBD1 (6 bases). This CDR3 is built from 15 residues. Germline V gene data show CDR1 as SGHNT and CDR2 as YYREEE (reference sequence). Trimming removed 0 bases from V and 8 bases from J, with 17 bases in between. The CDR3 DNA reads TGTGCCAGCAGCTTGGCCTCCCGGGACAAAAGAGGCTACACCTTC. Encoded protein: CASSLASRDKRGYTF.

V and J are TRBV4-1 and TRBJ1-6, with D maybe TRBD1 (5 bases). This CDR3 is 17 amino acids long. Trimming pared 2 bases from V and 6 bases from J, leaving 17 bases between. Germline V lookup: CDR1 MGHRA, CDR2 YSYEKL. The DNA for the CDR3 is TGCGCCAGCAGCCAACCCCAGGGCGGTGTGAGTAATTCACCCCTCCACTTT. This gives the protein CASSQPQGGVSNSPLHF.

The gene calls are TRBV11-3 and TRBJ2-1; tentative D call: TRBD1 (8 bases). Germline CDR1 SGHNT, CDR2 YENEEA. V lost 5 bases, J lost 0 bases, and 23 bases lay in between. This CDR3 region has 19 residues. CDR3 sequence: CASSHRQGRGITSYNEQFF. CDR3 in DNA: TGTGCCAGCAGCCACCGACAGGGGAGGGGAATTACCTCCTACAATGAGCAGTTCTTC.

CDR3 coding DNA: TGTGCCAGCAGCTTTGGAGGGGTGACTGAAGCTTTCTTT. Its translation is CASSFGGVTEAFF. The V and J genes are TRBV7-3 and TRBJ1-1, with D perhaps matching TRBD1 (5 bases). The V gene's germline CDR1 is SGHTA and CDR2 FQGTGA. The CDR3 loop spans 13 amino acids. Trimming took 3 bases from V and 5 from J, leaving 10 bases between them. Full variable domain (missing parts from reference TRBV7-3 and TRBJ1-1): GAGVSQTPSNKVTEKGKYVELRCDPISGHTALYWYRQSLGQGPEFLIYFQGTGAADDSGLPNDRFFAVRPEGSVSTLKIQRTERGDSAVYLCASSFGGVTEAFFGQGTRLTVV.

The sample holds one count of this clone. The genes are TRBV7-8 and TRBJ1-2; 8 nucleotides line up with TRBD1. With 3 bases clipped from V and 5 bases from J, the junction kept 2 bases outside the gene matches. The length of the CDR3 is 13 residues. CDR1 and CDR2 (germline): SGHVS, FQNEAQ. The CDR3 nucleotides are TGTGCCAGCAGCTTGGACAGGGATTATGGCTACACCTTC. Translation gives CASSLDRDYGYTF.

This clone was recorded once. The chain recombines TRBV3-1 (or the pseudogene TRBV3-2) with TRBJ2-1; 10 nucleotides agree with TRBD2. Germline CDR1 is LGHDT and CDR2 is YNNKEL (reference sequence). CDR3 length: 17 residues. J lost 0 bases, V lost 5 bases, and 7 bases had no gene match. In DNA, the CDR3 is TGTGCCAGCAGCAAGAGTAGCGGGGGGCTCTCCTACAATGAGCAGTTCTTC. Protein sequence: CASSKSSGGLSYNEQFF.

This chain links TRBV7-2 with TRBJ1-1; D unclear. CDR3 length: 15 residues. The V gene lost 0 bases and the J gene lost 1 base, with 9 bases spanning the gap. Per germline, CDR1 SGHTA and CDR2 FQGNSA. CDR3 DNA: TGTGCCAGCAGCTTAGCGTGGACGTGGAACACTGAAGCTTTCTTT. The encoded protein is CASSLAWTWNTEAFF.

The CDR3 here is CASSYRDRGLGDGYTF. The CDR3 nucleotides are TGTGCCAGCAGCTACCGGGACAGGGGGCTGGGGGATGGCTACACCTTC. The chain uses TRBV9 and TRBJ1-2, with TRBD1 matching 12 bases. J gave up 6 bases and V 4 bases, and 10 bases lay outside the gene matches. The CDR3 totals 16 residues. Per the germline V gene, CDR1 is SGDLS and CDR2 is YYNGEE.

V is TRBV10-3 and J is TRBJ1-1; perhaps TRBD1 as D (6 bases). Germline loops: CDR1 ENHRY, CDR2 SYGVKD. The germline V and J ends were trimmed by 3 bases and 1 base, with 6 bases remaining between them. There are 13 residues in the CDR3. CDR3: CAISEQGNTEAFF. The CDR3 coding sequence is TGTGCCATCAGTGAACAGGGGAACACTGAAGCTTTCTTT.

J is TRBJ2-7 and V is TRBV6-6, with 10 bases that match TRBD1. This CDR3 has 14 amino acids. Trimming removed 5 bases from V and 4 bases from J; junction bases left unmatched: 5. Germline CDR1 reads MNHNY; CDR2 reads SVGAGI (reference sequence). The CDR3 DNA is TGTGCCAGCAGTACGGGACAGGGGACGTACGAGCAGTACTTC. It translates to CASSTGQGTYEQYF.

This sequence joins TRBV11-3 and TRBJ1-5; TRBD1 agrees at 7 bases. There are 16 residues in the CDR3. CDR1 is SGHNT, CDR2 YENEEA, per germline. V was pared by 1 base and J by 4 bases, with 7 bases of the junction left unmatched. In nucleotides, the CDR3 is TGTGCCAGCAGCTTAGTTCGGGACAGACTAAATCAGCCCCAGCATTTT. This encodes CASSLVRDRLNQPQHF.

The chain recombines TRBV2 with TRBJ1-1; tentatively, D is TRBD1 (6 bases). Trimming shortened V by 4 bases and J by 7 bases, and 19 bases separated the two germline ends. CDR1 and CDR2 from the germline V gene are SNHLY and FYNNEI. The CDR3 has 15 residues. CDR3 region: CASSALSVQGGEAFF. The DNA of the CDR3 is TGTGCCAGCAGTGCCCTCTCTGTACAGGGAGGTGAAGCTTTCTTT.

The gene calls are TRBV7-3 and TRBJ1-2; 9 bases are shared with TRBD1. Germline V gene sequence: CDR1 SGHTA, CDR2 FQGTGA. V was clipped by 5 bases and J by 8 bases; unmatched bases: 6. The CDR3 contains 13 residues. Here the CDR3 DNA reads TGTGCCAGCAGCGCCGGGACAGGGAAAGGCTACACCTTC. It codes for CASSAGTGKGYTF.

The V and J genes are TRBV28 and TRBJ2-7; a weak D match, TRBD1 (5 bases). The V end was cut by 6 bases, the J end by 3 bases, with 15 bases between. Germline V gives CDR1 MDHEN, CDR2 SYDVKM. The CDR3 consists of 14 residues. The CDR3 here is CASSVLPRDYEQYF. CDR3 in DNA: TGTGCCAGCAGCGTACTACCCAGGGACTACGAGCAGTACTTC.

V and J are TRBV12-5 and TRBJ2-2, with D uncertain. Trimming pared 2 bases from V and 2 bases from J, leaving 12 bases between. CDR3 length: 16 amino acids. The V gene's germline CDR1 is LGHNT and CDR2 FRNRAP. The CDR3 region is CASGLISGENTGELFF. CDR3 nucleotides: TGTGCTAGTGGTTTGATATCTGGGGAAAACACCGGGGAGCTGTTTTTT.

This sequence joins TRBV12-3 or TRBV12-4 and TRBJ1-1, with D hard to call. Trimming took off 3 bases at V and 8 bases at J, with 13 bases between the two ends. This CDR3 spans 13 amino acids. The CDR3 spells CASSFNRAGEAFF. The CDR3 nucleotides read TGTGCCAGCAGTTTTAATCGGGCGGGGGAAGCTTTCTTT.

This clone has just a few counts. The chain carries TRBV28 and TRBJ2-7; 7 bases map to TRBD1. The CDR3 has 13 residues. Germline CDR1 MDHEN, CDR2 SYDVKM. The V segment lost 4 bases and the J segment 5 bases; nucleotides outside the gene matches: 5. The CDR3 DNA reads TGTGCCAGCAGTTCCCCAGGGGGTCACGAGCAGTACTTC. It is translated as CASSSPGGHEQYF. Based on the CDR3 plus reference TRBV28 and TRBJ2-7, the full variable domain is DVKVTQSSRYLVKRTGEKVFLECVQDMDHENMFWYRQDPGLGLRLIYFSYDVKMKEKGDIPEGYSVSREKKERFSLILESASTNQTSMYLCASSSPGGHEQYFGPGTRLTVT.

This clone was counted between two and nine times. The chain recombines TRBV19 with TRBJ1-2; possibly TRBD1 for D (5 bases). Trimming left V 6 bases short and J 6 bases short, with 14 bases between. The germline V gene encodes CDR1 LNHDA and CDR2 SQIVND (reference sequence). The length of the CDR3 is 13 residues. The CDR3 bases are TGTGCCAGTAGGCCAGGGAGCGTCGATGGCTACACCTTC. Protein: CASRPGSVDGYTF.

This sequence joins TRBV7-2 and TRBJ2-1; D ambiguous. With 4 bases removed from V and 6 bases from J, the gap between germline ends came to 13 bases. Germline lookup yields CDR1 SGHTA and CDR2 FQGNSA. This CDR3 has 14 amino acids. The CDR3 nucleotides read TGTGCCAGCAGCTCCCAAAGGGCGTTCAATGAGCAGTTCTTC. Amino acid sequence: CASSSQRAFNEQFF.